This T cell receptor beta chain was obtained from a study of Ad26.COV2.S vaccination and SARS-CoV-2 variants. Profiled with immunoSEQ multiplex PCR; TCRdb holds only in-frame clones, not every one. The sample has 180,000 or so clones, 87% seen once. Germline V gives CDR1 WNHNN, CDR2 SYGVQD (reference sequence). V was cut by 6 bases and J by 5 bases, with 10 bases left in between. The CDR3 has 13 amino acids. The genes are TRBV10-1 and TRBJ1-4; possible D gene TRBD1, 5 bases. The input for sequencing was peripheral blood, taken after recovery from COVID-19. This sequence was found in a human donor who had recovered from COVID-19. CDR3 loop: CASRGPLNEKLFF. The CDR3 nucleotides are TGCGCCAGCAGGGGGCCATTGAATGAAAAACTGTTTTTT.